Listed below are T cell receptor beta chains from one sample, sequenced in a study of cytomegalovirus exposure and HLA in healthy donors. The table came from immunoSEQ multiplex PCR; TCRdb's copy has only in-frame clones and leaves some out. In total, the table holds 40,000 to 50,000 clones. Input material: PBMCs. These receptors came from a man aged 25 to 40 in good health and CMV-seronegative. CDR3s include the opening cysteine and the closing phenylalanine or tryptophan. Fields, in order: CDR3 protein, CDR3 DNA, J gene, D gene, V gene. D genes are given only for firm matches.

CASSLTGTGGHEQFF | TGCGCCAGCAGCCTTACCGGGACAGGGGGACACGAGCAGTTCTTC | TRBJ2-1 | TRBD1 | TRBV4-3
CASSPWASGRARAGFF | TGTGCCAGCAGCCCCTGGGCTAGCGGGAGGGCCAGAGCTGGGTTCTTC | TRBJ2-1 | TRBD2 | TRBV5-4
CASSMGPGIKNIQYF | TGTGCCAGTAGTATGGGGCCAGGGATCAAAAACATTCAGTACTTC | TRBJ2-4 | NA | TRBV19
CASSQDPGGVTEAFF | TGCGCCAGCAGCCAAGACCCAGGGGGCGTCACTGAAGCTTTCTTT | TRBJ1-1 | TRBD1 | TRBV4-1
CASSLVPTTSSLGVPYEQYF | TGCGCCAGCAGCTTGGTCCCAACCACTTCGTCTCTAGGGGTCCCCTACGAGCAGTACTTC | TRBJ2-7 | NA | TRBV5-1
CASSYLRELGEQYF | TGTGCCAGCAGTTACCTGCGGGAGTTAGGCGAGCAGTACTTC | TRBJ2-7 | TRBD2 | TRBV6-6
CASSQAGGVAYNEQFF | TGCGCCAGCAGCCAAGCGGGCGGGGTCGCCTACAATGAGCAGTTCTTC | TRBJ2-1 | NA | TRBV4-1
CASSVTGTGWNEQYF | TGTGCCAGCAGCGTTACCGGGACAGGGTGGAACGAGCAGTACTTC | TRBJ2-7 | TRBD1 | TRBV7-8
CASSPGRGQGNEKLFF | TGTGCCAGCTCACCAGGTCGGGGACAGGGAAATGAAAAACTGTTTTTT | TRBJ1-4 | TRBD1 | TRBV18
CAWGPGQANTEAFF | TGTGCCTGGGGCCCGGGACAGGCGAACACTGAAGCTTTCTTT | TRBJ1-1 | TRBD1 | TRBV30
CASSLAGGLDTEAFF | TGTGCCAGCAGCTTAGCGGGGGGGCTGGACACTGAAGCTTTCTTT | TRBJ1-1 | NA | TRBV7-9
CASSLTGGAGREQYF | TGTGCCAGCAGCTTAACGGGAGGCGCGGGTCGCGAGCAGTACTTC | TRBJ2-7 | TRBD2 | TRBV13
CAWSEVRTGSSPLHF | TGTGCCTGGAGTGAGGTCAGGACAGGGAGTTCACCCCTCCACTTT | TRBJ1-6 | TRBD1 | TRBV30
CATSGLTPRGTEAFF | TGTGCCACCAGCGGTTTGACTCCTAGGGGCACTGAAGCTTTCTTT | TRBJ1-1 | NA | TRBV15
CAWRFAGGPYEQYF | TGTGCCTGGAGATTTGCAGGGGGCCCCTACGAGCAGTACTTC | TRBJ2-7 | TRBD1 | TRBV30
CASSEFGAGPNTGELFF | TGTGCCAGCAGTGAATTTGGGGCAGGGCCTAACACCGGGGAGCTGTTTTTT | TRBJ2-2 | NA | TRBV25-1
CASSQEWARRDTYEQYF | TGTGCCAGCAGCCAAGAGTGGGCCCGTAGGGACACCTACGAGCAGTACTTC | TRBJ2-7 | NA | TRBV4-2
CASSEALGGEQYF | TGTGCCAGCAGTGAAGCGCTCGGCGGGGAGCAGTACTTC | TRBJ2-7 | NA | TRBV6-1
CAISGGGKDSGANVLTF | TGTGCCATCAGTGGAGGGGGTAAAGACTCTGGGGCCAACGTCCTGACTTTC | TRBJ2-6 | NA | TRBV10-3
CAWIGGTLYEQYF | TGTGCCTGGATCGGGGGGACACTATACGAGCAGTACTTC | TRBJ2-7 | NA | TRBV30
CASSQEGAEQYF | TGCGCCAGCAGCCAAGAAGGGGCCGAGCAGTACTTC | TRBJ2-7 | NA | TRBV4-1
CASRTTGNYGYTF | TGTGCCAGCAGGACGACAGGAAACTATGGCTACACCTTC | TRBJ1-2 | NA | TRBV6-5
CASSEGLAGEQYF | TGTGCCAGCAGTGAGGGACTAGCGGGGGAGCAGTACTTC | TRBJ2-7 | TRBD2 | TRBV2
CASTRKGLAGGRTGELFF | TGTGCCAGCACCCGGAAGGGACTAGCGGGAGGAAGGACCGGGGAGCTGTTTTTT | TRBJ2-2 | TRBD2 | TRBV9
CASSFTGTALYEQYF | TGTGCCAGCAGCTTCACCGGGACAGCCCTCTACGAGCAGTACTTC | TRBJ2-7 | TRBD1 | TRBV5-4
CASSFYLGVDTQYF | TGCGCCAGCAGCTTCTACCTCGGGGTGGATACGCAGTATTTT | TRBJ2-3 | NA | TRBV5-1
CAWSVGGAHPNEQFF | TGTGCCTGGTCGGTAGGAGGGGCCCATCCCAATGAGCAGTTCTTC | TRBJ2-1 | NA | TRBV30
CASSNLTSGLYEQYF | TGTGCCAGCAGCAATTTGACTAGCGGGCTCTACGAGCAGTACTTC | TRBJ2-7 | TRBD2 | TRBV9
CAWSVGGGRNEQFF | TGTGCCTGGAGTGTAGGGGGAGGGCGAAACGAGCAGTTCTTC | TRBJ2-1 | NA | TRBV30
CASSRDRSTYEQYF | TGCGCCAGCAGCCGAGACAGGTCAACCTACGAGCAGTACTTC | TRBJ2-7 | NA | TRBV5-1
CAWSPPHREAGFYNEQFF | TGTGCCTGGAGTCCACCCCATAGAGAGGCGGGGTTTTACAATGAGCAGTTCTTC | TRBJ2-1 | NA | TRBV30
CASSQDHEGAGANVLTF | TGCGCCAGCAGCCAAGATCATGAGGGGGCTGGGGCCAACGTCCTGACTTTC | TRBJ2-6 | NA | TRBV4-1
CASSIVGGTYEQYF | TGTGCCAGTAGTATAGTCGGCGGCACCTACGAGCAGTACTTC | TRBJ2-7 | NA | TRBV19
CASGPGLHGYTF | TGTGCCAGCGGCCCAGGATTGCACGGCTACACCTTC | TRBJ1-2 | NA | TRBV6-5
CASSLGDGTEAFF | TGCGCCAGCAGCTTAGGAGATGGCACTGAAGCTTTCTTT | TRBJ1-1 | NA | TRBV5-1
CSVRDSNEKLFF | TGCAGCGTCCGGGACAGTAATGAAAAACTGTTTTTT | TRBJ1-4 | TRBD1 | TRBV29-1
CASSQDGRTGGAGELFF | TGTGCCAGCAGCCAAGATGGGAGGACAGGAGGGGCCGGGGAGCTGTTTTTT | TRBJ2-2 | NA | TRBV4-2
CASSPEGLAGGTGELFF | TGTGCCAGCAGCCCCGAGGGACTAGCGGGAGGAACCGGGGAGCTGTTTTTT | TRBJ2-2 | TRBD2 | TRBV9
CASSLGGGSYEQYF | TGCGCCAGCAGCTTGGGGGGAGGCTCCTACGAGCAGTACTTC | TRBJ2-7 | NA | TRBV5-1
CASSYLRSSSGNTIYF | TGTGCCAGCAGTTACCTGAGGAGCTCTTCTGGAAACACCATATATTTT | TRBJ1-3 | NA | TRBV6-5
CASSYGQDYGYTF | TGTGCCAGCAGTTACGGCCAGGACTATGGCTACACCTTC | TRBJ1-2 | NA | TRBV6-5
CASSLPGVETQYF | TGCGCCAGCAGCTTGCCGGGAGTGGAGACCCAGTACTTC | TRBJ2-5 | NA | TRBV5-1
CASSQGMGSGAEAFF | TGCGCCAGCAGCCAAGGTATGGGGTCAGGGGCTGAAGCTTTCTTT | TRBJ1-1 | NA | TRBV4-1
CASSWDMLEQYF | TGTGCCAGCAGCTGGGACATGCTCGAGCAGTACTTC | TRBJ2-7 | NA | TRBV6-6
CASSLTGGQNTEAFF | TGTGCCAGCAGCTTAACAGGGGGCCAAAACACTGAAGCTTTCTTT | TRBJ1-1 | TRBD1 | TRBV6-5
CASSPTVYEQYF | TGTGCCAGCTCGCCGACTGTTTACGAGCAGTACTTC | TRBJ2-7 | NA | TRBV18
CSCIQGNEKLFF | TGCAGCTGCATACAGGGGAACGAAAAACTGTTTTTT | TRBJ1-4 | TRBD1 | TRBV29-1
CASSQGLAGGYEQFF | TGCGCCAGCAGCCAAGGACTAGCGGGAGGGTATGAGCAGTTCTTC | TRBJ2-1 | TRBD2 | TRBV4-3
CASSVLQHQETQYF | TGTGCCAGCTCCGTTTTACAGCATCAAGAGACCCAGTACTTC | TRBJ2-5 | NA | TRBV18
CASRREGGYTF | TGTGCCAGCAGACGCGAGGGAGGCTACACCTTC | TRBJ1-2 | NA | TRBV6-5
CAWSVRGGQPQHF | TGTGCCTGGAGTGTAAGGGGAGGTCAGCCCCAGCATTTT | TRBJ1-5 | NA | TRBV30
CASSQDRAGGPHEQYF | TGCGCCAGCAGCCAAGATCGGGCGGGAGGGCCCCACGAGCAGTACTTC | TRBJ2-7 | TRBD2 | TRBV4-3
CASSFGRVNSPLHF | TGTGCCAGCAGTTTCGGCAGGGTAAATTCACCCCTCCACTTT | TRBJ1-6 | NA | TRBV27
CSVEARTSGRVGSTEQYF | TGCAGCGTTGAAGCTCGGACTAGCGGGAGGGTGGGGTCCACCGAGCAGTACTTC | TRBJ2-7 | TRBD2 | TRBV29-1
CASSLGARGLEQYF | TGCGCCAGCAGCCTTGGGGCCAGGGGGCTCGAGCAGTACTTC | TRBJ2-7 | TRBD1 | TRBV4-1